One sample yielded the 21 T cell receptor beta chains listed below, sequenced in a study of blood T cell repertoires in COVID-19. Profiled with immunoSEQ multiplex PCR; TCRdb holds only in-frame clones, not every one. This sample carries some 19,000 clones, 85% to 90% of them seen once, and the ten largest clones take about 15%. Sequenced sample: peripheral blood. All receptors derive from a man between 65 and 85 years old with acute or convalescent COVID-19.

The J gene is TRBJ1-5, the V gene TRBV18; 8 positions agree with TRBD1. This CDR3 has 17 residues. Trimming at V came to 4 bases and at J to 7 bases, leaving 15 bases not matched to a gene. The germline CDR1 and CDR2 sequences are KGHSH and LQKENI. The CDR3 DNA reads as TGTGCCAGCTCACTCTTTTTTGGGCAGGGGGCGTCCCAGCCCCAGCATTTT. Its protein product is CASSLFFGQGASQPQHF. The whole variable domain, filled in from reference TRBV18 and TRBJ1-5, reads NAGVMQNPRHLVRRRGQEARLRCSPMKGHSHVYWYRQLPEEGLKFMVYLQKENIIDESGMPKERFSAEFPKEGPSILRIQQVVRGDSAAYFCASSLFFGQGASQPQHFGDGTRLSIL.

This sequence joins TRBV5-4 and TRBJ1-2; tentatively, D is TRBD1 (6 bases). V was pared by 2 bases and J by 8 bases, with 13 bases between. Germline V gene lookup returns CDR1 SGHNT and CDR2 YYREEE (reference sequence). There are 13 residues in the CDR3. This CDR3 is CASSFRNRDGYTF. The CDR3 bases are TGTGCCAGCAGCTTCAGGAACAGGGACGGCTACACCTTC.

J is TRBJ1-6 and V is TRBV11-2, with D possibly TRBD1 on 5 matching bases. The CDR3 is 14 residues long. V shed 4 bases and J shed 7 bases, with 11 bases lying between them. The V gene's germline CDR1 is SGHAT and CDR2 FQNNGV. The CDR3 is CASSSTGENSPLHF. The CDR3 nucleotides are TGTGCCAGCAGCTCTACGGGGGAGAATTCACCCCTCCACTTT.

V is TRBV11-3 and J is TRBJ2-6; D not resolved. The CDR3 covers 17 residues. The germline gives CDR1 SGHNT, CDR2 YENEEA. The V end was cut by 1 base, the J end by 0 bases, with 10 bases between. CDR3 DNA: TGTGCCAGCAGCTTAGGCAGCGTGGGCTCTGGGGCCAACGTCCTGACTTTC. Protein sequence: CASSLGSVGSGANVLTF.

The chain has TRBV19 and TRBJ1-2; D is perhaps TRBD1 (5 bases). With 8 bases removed from V and 0 bases from J, the gap between germline ends came to 16 bases. CDR3 length: 15 amino acids. Germline CDR1 reads LNHDA; CDR2 reads SQIVND (reference sequence). CDR3 in amino acids: CASGGRDFANYGYTF. CDR3 DNA sequence: TGTGCCAGTGGGGGGAGGGACTTTGCTAACTATGGCTACACCTTC.

Only a few counts were recorded for this clone. This rearrangement joins TRBV5-4 to TRBJ1-1; no firm D call. The germline V gene has CDR1 SGHNT and CDR2 YYREEE (reference sequence). Trimming stripped 0 bases from V and 0 bases from J, with 9 bases between. The CDR3 has 15 amino acids. The CDR3 bases are TGTGCCAGCAGCTTGGATAGCGGGTTGAACACTGAAGCTTTCTTT. Protein product: CASSLDSGLNTEAFF.

The rearrangement uses TRBV18 and TRBJ2-3; 9 positions agree with TRBD2. V lost 0 bases to trimming and J lost 6 bases; unmatched junction nucleotides: 7. CDR1 is KGHSH and CDR2 is LQKENI in the germline V gene. CDR3 length equals 16 residues. CDR3 in DNA: TGTGCCAGCTCACCACCTGGCGGGAGGGCCCTGGATACGCAGTATTTT. It translates to CASSPPGGRALDTQYF.

This chain links TRBV28 with TRBJ2-2; D call uncertain. Trimming left V 4 bases short and J 1 base short, with 10 bases between. The CDR3 is 15 amino acids. Germline V gene data show CDR1 as MDHEN and CDR2 as SYDVKM. This chain's CDR3 is CASSSRQVNTGELFF. CDR3 DNA: TGTGCCAGCAGTTCCAGGCAGGTGAACACCGGGGAGCTGTTTTTT.

The chain is built from TRBV28 and TRBJ2-5, with 10 bases matching TRBD2. CDR3 length: 18 amino acids. J lost 1 base, V lost 5 bases, and 13 bases had no gene match. Germline V gene lookup returns CDR1 MDHEN and CDR2 SYDVKM. CDR3 in DNA: TGTGCCAGCAGTCTGACCTCCGGGCTAGCGGGAGTCCAAGAGACCCAGTACTTC. Its protein is CASSLTSGLAGVQETQYF.

J is TRBJ2-7 and V is TRBV24-1, with 11 bases matching TRBD2. From germline, CDR1 is KGHDR and CDR2 SFDVKD. The CDR3 is 16 residues long. The V segment lost 4 bases and the J segment 3 bases; nucleotides outside the gene matches: 7. CDR3 nucleotides: TGTGCCACCAGTGACAGCGGACTAGCGGGCCGCTACGAGCAGTACTTC. It codes for CATSDSGLAGRYEQYF.

This chain links TRBV5-4 with TRBJ2-5, with D possibly TRBD2 on 5 matching bases. Trimming removed 0 bases at V and 0 bases at J, with 9 bases between. The CDR3 is 15 amino acids. Germline CDR1 and CDR2: SGHNT and YYREEE (reference sequence). The CDR3 DNA is TGTGCCAGCAGCTTGGCGTGGCGGGACCAAGAGACCCAGTACTTC. This codes for CASSLAWRDQETQYF.

This rearrangement joins TRBV19 to TRBJ2-7, with 8 bases matching TRBD1. CDR1 LNHDA and CDR2 SQIVND come from the germline V gene (reference sequence). The ends lost 5 bases at V and 2 bases at J; junction bases unmatched: 8. This CDR3 region has 15 residues. The CDR3 DNA follows: TGTGCCAGTAGTCCCGTGCGGACAGGGACCTACGAGCAGTACTTC. Its protein product is CASSPVRTGTYEQYF.

This chain links TRBV5-4 with TRBJ2-1, with TRBD1 matching 7 bases. The germline V gene has CDR1 SGHNT and CDR2 YYREEE (reference sequence). Trimming cost V 5 bases and J 5 bases; bases outside gene matches: 7. CDR3 size: 14 residues. CDR3 loop: CASSHDRDDNEQFF. The DNA of the CDR3 is TGTGCCAGCAGTCACGACAGGGACGACAATGAGCAGTTCTTC.

The chain recombines TRBV12-3 or TRBV12-4 with TRBJ2-5; D call uncertain. The CDR3 loop spans 12 amino acids. Deletions cut 10 bases from V and 1 base from J, with 10 bases between. DNA of the CDR3: TGTGCCACATCGACAACCCAAGAGACCCAGTACTTC. It specifies CATSTTQETQYF.

The V gene is TRBV5-1, the J gene TRBJ2-5, with D possibly matching TRBD1 (6 bases). The germline V and J ends were trimmed by 4 bases and 2 bases, with 6 bases remaining between them. The CDR3 has 12 residues. Germline CDR1 reads SGHRS; CDR2 reads YFSETQ. The CDR3 coding sequence is TGCGCCAGCAGCGACAGGCAAGAGACCCAGTACTTC. The encoded protein is CASSDRQETQYF.

This clone was detected a few times. The J gene is TRBJ1-5, the V gene TRBV18; 8 nucleotides line up with TRBD1. Germline lookup yields CDR1 KGHSH and CDR2 LQKENI. The CDR3 covers 14 residues. V shed 6 bases, J shed 6 bases, and the junction held 7 bases outside the gene matches. The CDR3 bases are TGTGCCAGCTCTCCCAGGGGGCCGGGTCAGCCCCAGCATTTT. Its translation is CASSPRGPGQPQHF.

There are a few counts of this clone. The chain couples TRBV29-1 to TRBJ2-1; TRBD2 agrees at 12 bases. The junction had 9 bases not matched to a gene; V was cut back by 5 bases and J by 4 bases. Germline loops: CDR1 SQVTM, CDR2 ANQGSEA. The CDR3 contains 16 residues. The CDR3 DNA reads TGCAGCGTTCCCAGAAGGACTAGCGGGACTTACAATGAGCAGTTCTTC. Protein product: CSVPRRTSGTYNEQFF.

This clone appeared once. The chain employs TRBV6-1 and TRBJ1-4; TRBD1 aligns across 7 bases. CDR3 length equals 17 residues. V shed 2 bases, J shed 5 bases, and the junction held 11 bases outside the gene matches. Germline loops: CDR1 MNHNS, CDR2 SASEGT. The CDR3 is CASSELGQGERNEKLFF. The CDR3 DNA sequence: TGTGCCAGCAGTGAACTTGGGCAGGGGGAGAGGAATGAAAAACTGTTTTTT.

J is TRBJ2-1 and V is TRBV20-1; 12 positions agree with TRBD2. V shed 3 bases, J shed 10 bases, and the junction held 7 bases outside the gene matches. Germline-derived CDR1 and CDR2 are DFQATT and SNEGSKA (reference sequence). CDR3 length equals 14 residues. The CDR3, as DNA: TGCAGTGCTAGTCTAGCGGGAGGGTGGGGGGAGCAGTTCTTC. Its protein product is CSASLAGGWGEQFF.

The chain uses TRBV7-2 and TRBJ2-1; TRBD2 matches 14 bases. CDR1 is SGHTA and CDR2 is FQGNSA in the germline V gene. With V trimmed by 5 bases and J by 0 bases, 6 bases remained unmatched. This CDR3 has 18 amino acids. The CDR3, as DNA: TGTGCCAGCAGCCTAAGACTAGCGGGAGGGAGCTCCTACAATGAGCAGTTCTTC. It translates to CASSLRLAGGSSYNEQFF.

The chain employs TRBV28 and TRBJ1-5; D gene ambiguous. Germline V CDR1 and CDR2: MDHEN, SYDVKM. Trimming left V 3 bases short and J 0 bases short, with 12 bases between. This CDR3 region has 16 residues. CDR3 coding DNA: TGTGCCAGCAGTTTCCCCTGGGGAGATAGCAATCAGCCCCAGCATTTT. Translation gives CASSFPWGDSNQPQHF.